This paragraph covers one T cell receptor beta chain sequence. Assay used: immunoSEQ multiplex PCR; TCRdb lists only in-frame clones, some missing. The sample has tens of thousands of clones, around 90% seen once. The germline CDR1 and CDR2 sequences are SGHNT and YENEEA. This CDR3 is 15 amino acids long. Trimming removed 5 bases from V and 2 bases from J; junction bases left unmatched: 9. This entry belongs to a study of technical replicates of blood from a handful of donors. The chain recombines TRBV11-3 with TRBJ2-7; TRBD2 matches at 7 bases. This TCR came from a human donor in good health. Material: T cells isolated from PBMCs. CDR3 DNA sequence: TGTGCCAGCAGCCAAAGCTGGGGAGGGGCCTACGAGCAGTACTTC. This encodes CASSQSWGGAYEQYF.